This T cell receptor (beta chain) was identified during a study of sequential checkpoint blockade in melanoma. Turning to the study itself: After nivolumab or ipilimumab alone, about two dozen patients had week-13 rebiopsies.

The treatment denotes: randomized to nivolumab then ipilimumab (arm A) or the reverse (arm B). TCRdb's copy holds only in-frame clones and misses some; the assay was immunoSEQ multiplex PCR. The data hold about 5,500 clones, with about 20% observed a single time. This clone came up a few times. From germline, CDR1 is MDHEN and CDR2 SYDVKM. CDR3 length: 13 residues. Trimming shortened V by 7 bases and J by 8 bases, and 17 bases separated the two germline ends. The clonotype was recovered from a human donor with melanoma. The chain is built from TRBV28 and TRBJ2-5, with D uncertain. This material consisted of tumor tissue (inferred from file names), taken from a patient given nivolumab and ipilimumab in sequence. CDR3 amino acids: CASTPGRSGTQYF. In nucleotides, the CDR3 is TGTGCCAGCACGCCCGGCCGGAGTGGAACCCAGTACTTC.